This T cell receptor beta chain was recovered during a study of shared clonotypes between healthy human individuals. Study outcomes and limitations: The study found lower generation probabilities in non-shared clonotypes than in those shared by all four donors.

This was a deep-level run. This table comes from immunoSEQ multiplex PCR, and its TCRdb copy is limited to in-frame clones, with some not included. The data contain roughly 2.5 million clones, about 92% of them singletons. Points on this clone: Its antigen is undetermined.

V lost 5 bases to trimming and J lost 2 bases; unmatched junction nucleotides: 6. The length of the CDR3 is 15 residues. CDR1 is SGHNT and CDR2 is YYREEE in the germline V gene (reference sequence). Both subsets, CD45RA+ naive and CD45RA-negative memory, were split from the CD4+ cells. The sequenced sample was naive CD4+ T cells sorted from blood. Subset indicated: CD45RA+ positively selected. J is TRBJ1-3 and V is TRBV5-4; 8 bases map to TRBD1. The sequence was obtained from a man between 18 and 29 years old in good health. The CDR3 nucleotides read TGTGCCAGCAGTGCCAGGGGGCAGGCTGGAAACACCATATATTTT. Translated, it gives CASSARGQAGNTIYF.